Below, 4 T cell receptor beta chains from the same sample are listed, as sequenced in a study of early T cells in non-severe SARS-CoV-2 infection. TCRdb called the 5' RACE reads again in MiXCR, with one record for every CDR3 protein. The data hold roughly 55,000 distinct CDR3 sequences, with approximately 15% observed a single time. The sequences come from whole blood, collected at baseline. The source of these receptors is an adult who was a healthcare worker with PCR-confirmed SARS-CoV-2 infection or an uninfected control (not recorded which).

The chain carries TRBV19 and TRBJ1-5; weak D call: TRBD1 (6 bases). Germline CDR1 LNHDA, CDR2 SQIVND (reference sequence). V lost 5 bases and J lost 4, with 15 bases in between. This CDR3 comprises 15 residues. The CDR3 DNA reads as TGTGCCAGTAGTGACGCAGGGGCCGCTAATCAGCCCCAGCATTTT. It yields the protein CASSDAGAANQPQHF.

The chain couples TRBV4-1 to TRBJ1-6, with 10 bases lining up with TRBD1. In germline, CDR1 is MGHRA, CDR2 YSYEKL. Losses at the gene ends were 0 bases for V and 10 bases for J; bases not matched to a gene: 3. The CDR3 runs to 15 residues. The DNA of the CDR3 is TGCGCCAGCAGCCAAGATGGGACAGGGGCATCACCCCTCCACTTT. Translation: CASSQDGTGASPLHF.

V gene TRBV3-1 combines with J gene TRBJ1-6; the D is unclear. The CDR3 is made up of 12 amino acids. V lost 0 bases to trimming and J lost 9 bases, with 3 bases between them. Germline V gene lookup returns CDR1 LGHDT and CDR2 YNNKEL (reference sequence). The CDR3 nucleotides read TGTGCCAGCAGCCAAGACCCTTCACCCCTCCACTTT. It codes for CASSQDPSPLHF.

Turning to this clonotype: A read error is possible here, since a much larger clone lies one base away. This rearrangement joins TRBV11-2 to TRBJ1-3; unclear D gene. Germline CDR1 SGHAT, CDR2 FQNNGV. V was cut by 5 bases and J by 2 bases, with 4 bases left in between. CDR3 length: 12 amino acids. CDR3 DNA: TGTGCCAGCAGCATCACTGGAAACACCATATATTTT. Protein: CASSITGNTIYF.